The 7 T cell receptor beta chains below come from one sample, sequenced in a study of T cells in Graves' hyperthyroidism and ophthalmopathy. TCR beta CDR3 regions were amplified from RNA. During a first-round RT-PCR of the TCR CDR3, the HTBI primer set was used. TCRdb re-analysed the multiplex PCR reads in MiXCR, keeping a single row per CDR3 protein. The sample carries roughly 300,000 distinct CDR3 sequences, 25% to 30% recorded once. Sequencing input: blood. These receptors were obtained from a man in his forties or fifties with Graves' hyperthyroidism that later progressed to Graves' ophthalmopathy.

This clonotype was seen ten or more times. The rearrangement uses TRBV12-3 or TRBV12-4 and TRBJ1-5; 7 bases agree with TRBD1. The CDR3 length is 17 residues. V trimming: 2 bases; J trimming: 1 base; junction bases outside the gene matches: 8. In DNA, the CDR3 is TGTGCCAGCAGTTTACACAGGGGAGTTTGGAGCAATCAGCCCCAGCATTTT. This translates into CASSLHRGVWSNQPQHF.

This clonotype was picked up many times. V is TRBV24-1 and J is TRBJ2-5; possibly TRBD1 for D (6 bases). Germline V gene sequence: CDR1 KGHDR, CDR2 SFDVKD. V was pared by 1 base and J by 4 bases, with 15 bases between. The CDR3 has 16 residues. The CDR3 DNA reads TGTGCCACCAGTGATTTTATCAGGGGCGACAGAGAGACCCAGTACTTC. Protein: CATSDFIRGDRETQYF.

This clonotype came up many times. The gene calls are TRBV20-1 and TRBJ1-2; 9 nucleotides line up with TRBD1. From germline, CDR1 is DFQATT and CDR2 SNEGSKA (reference sequence). After removal of 1 base from V and 1 base from J, the junction contained 7 bases not matched to a gene. The CDR3 contains 16 residues. CDR3 sequence: CSARVPPGQGNYGYTF. Written as DNA, the CDR3 is TGCAGTGCTAGAGTACCACCGGGACAGGGTAACTATGGCTACACCTTC.

This clonotype has ten or more counts. This chain links TRBV19 with TRBJ2-5; no reliable D call. The germline V and J ends were trimmed by 3 bases and 3 bases, with 8 bases remaining between them. The CDR3 runs 13 residues. Germline V gene data show CDR1 as LNHDA and CDR2 as SQIVND (reference sequence). The CDR3 here is CASSIVQEETQYF. DNA for the CDR3: TGTGCCAGTAGTATCGTGCAGGAAGAGACCCAGTACTTC.

The rearrangement links TRBV28 to TRBJ1-5, with 9 bases that match TRBD1. CDR3 size: 16 residues. The V gene end was trimmed by 5 bases and the J gene end by 4 bases; junction bases not matched to a gene: 9. Germline V gene lookup returns CDR1 MDHEN and CDR2 SYDVKM. The CDR3 loop is CASSLQGAPINQPQHF. CDR3 coding DNA: TGTGCCAGCAGTCTACAGGGGGCCCCAATTAATCAGCCCCAGCATTTT.

In this sample, this clonotype turned up many times. V and J are TRBV6-2 or TRBV6-3 and TRBJ2-2; D is uncertain. Germline V gene lookup returns CDR1 MNHEY and CDR2 SVGEGT. This CDR3 comprises 15 residues. V was pared by 2 bases and J by 6 bases, with 13 bases between. CDR3 residues: CASSYGVLWAGELFF. The CDR3, as DNA: TGTGCCAGCAGTTACGGGGTCCTGTGGGCCGGGGAGCTGTTTTTT.

This clonotype was observed many times. This chain connects TRBV11-2 to TRBJ2-5; 10 bases are shared with TRBD2. Trimming took 7 bases from V and 5 from J; bases not matched to a gene: 19. CDR3 size: 18 residues. Germline V CDR1 and CDR2: SGHAT, FQNNGV. The CDR3 nucleotides read TGTGCCAGCACCCGGGACAGTTTCTTACTAGCGGGAAATGAGACCCAGTACTTC. Its translation is CASTRDSFLLAGNETQYF.